The present T cell receptor beta chain was sequenced within a study of identical twins. This clonotype was observed a handful of times. Its antigen is undetermined. Every donor was a healthy Caucasian. A universal primer site was created by template switching, with the cDNA bearing unique molecular identifiers. From the 5' RACE reads, TCRdb called clonotypes with MiXCR, one entry per CDR3 protein. The sample consists of about 100,000 distinct CDR3 sequences, under 6.5% of them appearing once. The V gene end was trimmed by 5 bases and the J gene end by 4 bases; junction bases not matched to a gene: 7. In germline, CDR1 is PRHDT, CDR2 FYEKMQ (reference sequence). The CDR3 has 15 amino acids. Study-wide results and limits: Sharing of beta out-of-frame sequences by twins showed a weaker excess.

The receptor was derived from a woman aged 45 to 65 in good health. Sequencing was performed on memory T cells sorted from blood. The chain joins TRBV13 to TRBJ2-1, with 8 bases fitting TRBD1. The CDR3 DNA is TGTGCCAGCAGCCCGCAGGGGGCGCTTTACAATGAGCAGTTCTTC. Amino acid sequence: CASSPQGALYNEQFF. Looking up the rest from reference TRBV13 and TRBJ2-1 gives the full variable domain: AAGVIQSPRHLIKEKRETATLKCYPIPRHDTVYWYQQGPGQDPQFLISFYEKMQSDKGSIPDRFSAQQFSDYHSELNMSSLELGDSALYFCASSPQGALYNEQFFGPGTRLTVL.